This TCR beta chain was identified in a study of T cell responses to AZD1222 COVID-19 vaccine. Study-wide findings and caveats: White British ancestry dominated among donors, who included more females, and clonal diversity was possibly underestimated.

The table came from immunoSEQ multiplex PCR; TCRdb's copy has only in-frame clones and leaves some out. The sample consists of around 94,000 clones, roughly 80% of them appearing once. Comment on this clone: The antigen remains undetermined.

The receptor was isolated from an adult in good health. Sequenced material: peripheral blood, taken on day 0 of AZD1222 vaccination.

This CDR3 is CASSYVEPYNSPLHF. The CDR3 region has the DNA TGTGCCAGCAGTTACGTGGAGCCGTATAATTCACCCCTCCACTTT. The rearrangement joins TRBV6-2 or TRBV6-3 to TRBJ1-6, with D hard to call. Looked up from germline, CDR1 is MNHEY and CDR2 is SVGEGT. The CDR3 consists of 15 residues. Trimming took 2 bases from V and 4 from J, leaving 9 bases between them.